Listed below are T cell receptor beta chains from one sample, sequenced in a study of blood T cell repertoires in COVID-19. Generated by immunoSEQ multiplex PCR, the TCRdb table keeps only in-frame clones and is missing some. This table holds 95,000 to 100,000 clones, around 85% found once. Sequenced material: peripheral blood. Receptor source: a woman aged 70-85 years with active or convalescent COVID-19. Both conserved end residues are part of each CDR3. Fields, in order: J gene, D gene, CDR3 length, clone size, V gene, CDR3 protein, CDR3 DNA. D genes are given only for firm matches. A row's size may be missing; if present it is once, few, many or a size class.

J: TRBJ1-2; D: -; length: 14; size: -; V: TRBV6-1; CDR3: CASSEAETSGGYTF; DNA: TGTGCCAGCAGTGAAGCAGAGACTTCGGGTGGCTACACCTTC
J: TRBJ2-2; D: -; length: 13; size: -; V: TRBV19; CDR3: CASRNTGTGELFF; DNA: TGTGCCAGTAGGAATACAGGGACCGGGGAGCTGTTTTTT
J: TRBJ1-3; D: -; length: 15; size: -; V: TRBV6-5; CDR3: CASSIQGTSGNTIYF; DNA: TGTGCCAGCAGTATCCAGGGAACCTCTGGAAACACCATATATTTT
J: TRBJ1-2; D: TRBD1; length: 12; size: -; V: TRBV10-2; CDR3: CASSGDSYGYTF; DNA: TGCGCCAGCAGTGGGGACAGTTATGGCTACACCTTC
J: TRBJ1-1; D: TRBD1; length: 15; size: -; V: TRBV5-6; CDR3: CASSLKRQGNTEAFF; DNA: TGTGCCAGCAGCCTTAAACGACAGGGAAACACTGAAGCTTTCTTT
J: TRBJ1-1; D: TRBD1; length: 15; size: -; V: TRBV7-9; CDR3: CASSLATGGANKAFF; DNA: TGTGCCAGCAGCTTAGCCACAGGGGGGGCGAACAAAGCTTTCTTT
J: TRBJ1-2; D: -; length: 13; size: -; V: TRBV5-4; CDR3: CASQAGVNYGYTF; DNA: TGTGCCAGCCAGGCAGGGGTTAACTATGGCTACACCTTC
J: TRBJ2-3; D: -; length: 17; size: -; V: TRBV18; CDR3: CASSPWPLTGSTDTQYF; DNA: TGTGCCAGCTCACCTTGGCCCCTGACAGGTTCCACAGATACGCAGTATTTT
J: TRBJ1-2; D: TRBD1; length: 13; size: -; V: TRBV6-4; CDR3: CASSADRGDGYTF; DNA: TGTGCCAGCAGTGCGGACAGGGGAGATGGCTACACCTTC
J: TRBJ2-7; D: TRBD1; length: 17; size: -; V: TRBV10-1; CDR3: CASSEERAGQGFDEQYF; DNA: TGCGCCAGCAGTGAGGAAAGAGCGGGACAGGGTTTCGACGAGCAGTACTTC
J: TRBJ1-5; D: -; length: 16; size: once; V: TRBV24-1; CDR3: CATSGSTGWANQPQHF; DNA: TGTGCCACCAGTGGATCGACAGGTTGGGCCAATCAGCCCCAGCATTTT
J: TRBJ1-2; D: -; length: 14; size: -; V: TRBV6-5; CDR3: CASSLNRFNYGYTF; DNA: TGTGCCAGCAGTCTAAACAGGTTTAACTATGGCTACACCTTC
J: TRBJ1-5; D: TRBD1; length: 15; size: -; V: TRBV19; CDR3: CASSRRGRENQPQHF; DNA: TGTGCCAGTAGTCGCAGGGGGCGCGAGAATCAGCCCCAGCATTTT
J: TRBJ2-3; D: -; length: 13; size: -; V: TRBV12-3/TRBV12-4; CDR3: CASSLIGGDTQYF; DNA: TGTGCCAGCAGTTTAATCGGGGGAGATACGCAGTATTTT
J: TRBJ1-3; D: -; length: 13; size: -; V: TRBV19; CDR3: CASQQDSGNTIYF; DNA: TGTGCCAGCCAACAGGACTCTGGAAACACCATATATTTT
J: TRBJ1-2; D: TRBD1; length: 14; size: -; V: TRBV4-2; CDR3: CASSQDRGRDGYTF; DNA: TGTGCCAGCAGCCAAGATAGGGGGCGGGATGGCTACACCTTC
J: TRBJ1-3; D: -; length: 15; size: -; V: TRBV7-9; CDR3: CASSLGQFSGNTIYF; DNA: TGTGCCAGCAGCTTAGGACAGTTCTCTGGAAACACCATATATTTT
J: TRBJ2-7; D: -; length: 14; size: -; V: TRBV28; CDR3: CASSLRRAGNEQYF; DNA: TGTGCCAGCAGTTTAAGGAGGGCCGGGAACGAGCAGTACTTC
J: TRBJ2-1; D: TRBD1; length: 13; size: -; V: TRBV7-9; CDR3: CASHDRAYNEQFF; DNA: TGTGCCAGCCATGACAGGGCTTACAATGAGCAGTTCTTC
J: TRBJ1-2; D: -; length: 13; size: -; V: TRBV7-2; CDR3: CASSLGQNYGYTF; DNA: TGTGCCAGCAGCTTAGGACAGAACTATGGCTACACCTTC
J: TRBJ1-1; D: -; length: 14; size: -; V: TRBV28; CDR3: CASSESGKIPEAFF; DNA: TGTGCCAGCAGCGAGTCAGGGAAGATCCCTGAAGCTTTCTTT
J: TRBJ2-3; D: TRBD1; length: 15; size: -; V: TRBV5-4; CDR3: CASSTLDRGTDTQYF; DNA: TGTGCCAGCAGCACACTGGACAGGGGGACAGATACGCAGTATTTT
J: TRBJ2-1; D: -; length: 14; size: -; V: TRBV21-1; CDR3: CATLGTRRYNEQFF; DNA: TGTGCCACCCTCGGGACTAGGCGGTACAATGAGCAGTTCTTC
J: TRBJ1-5; D: -; length: 13; size: -; V: TRBV30; CDR3: CAWSAGSNQPQHF; DNA: TGTGCCTGGAGCGCCGGGAGCAATCAGCCCCAGCATTTT
J: TRBJ2-7; D: -; length: 15; size: -; V: TRBV28; CDR3: CASSSPRDTSYEQYF; DNA: TGTGCCAGCAGTTCACCTCGGGACACCTCCTACGAGCAGTACTTC
J: TRBJ1-6; D: -; length: 13; size: -; V: TRBV7-9; CDR3: CASSRVPNSPLHF; DNA: TGTGCCAGCAGCCGGGTTCCTAATTCACCCCTCCACTTT
J: TRBJ2-1; D: TRBD2; length: 17; size: -; V: TRBV9; CDR3: CASSVGGKTSGYNEQFF; DNA: TGTGCCAGCAGCGTAGGGGGTAAGACTAGCGGCTACAATGAGCAGTTCTTC
J: TRBJ1-3; D: -; length: 14; size: once; V: TRBV12-5; CDR3: CASGPSRSGNTIYF; DNA: TGTGCTAGTGGTCCATCCCGGTCTGGAAACACCATATATTTT
J: TRBJ1-1; D: -; length: 15; size: -; V: TRBV5-3; CDR3: CARSPLRGWNTEAFF; DNA: TGTGCCAGATCCCCACTAAGGGGCTGGAACACTGAAGCTTTCTTT
J: TRBJ2-1; D: TRBD2; length: 15; size: once; V: TRBV6-5; CDR3: CASSILAGGPGEQFF; DNA: TGTGCCAGCAGTATTCTAGCGGGAGGGCCGGGTGAGCAGTTCTTC
J: TRBJ2-2; D: TRBD1; length: 16; size: once; V: TRBV6-6; CDR3: CASVRGTGTVTGELFF; DNA: TGTGCCAGCGTGAGGGGGACAGGGACAGTCACCGGGGAGCTGTTTTTT
J: TRBJ2-5; D: TRBD2; length: 14; size: -; V: TRBV9; CDR3: CASSVGLAGETQYF; DNA: TGTGCCAGCAGCGTAGGACTAGCGGGTGAGACCCAGTACTTC
J: TRBJ2-7; D: -; length: 14; size: -; V: TRBV5-4; CDR3: CASSFLLDSNEQYF; DNA: TGTGCCAGCAGCTTTCTTCTGGACTCCAACGAGCAGTACTTC
J: TRBJ1-6; D: -; length: 15; size: -; V: TRBV6-5; CDR3: CASRKTASYNSPLHF; DNA: TGTGCCAGCAGAAAGACAGCCTCCTATAATTCACCCCTCCACTTT
J: TRBJ1-1; D: -; length: 12; size: -; V: TRBV6-2/TRBV6-3; CDR3: CASSWAGTEAFF; DNA: TGTGCCAGCAGTTGGGCCGGCACTGAAGCTTTCTTT
J: TRBJ2-7; D: -; length: 14; size: -; V: TRBV7-9; CDR3: CASSLSQGSYEQYF; DNA: TGTGCTAGCAGCTTAAGTCAGGGCTCCTACGAGCAGTACTTC
J: TRBJ2-5; D: TRBD1; length: 15; size: -; V: TRBV24-1; CDR3: CATSDFQGAGETQYF; DNA: TGTGCCACCAGTGATTTTCAGGGGGCTGGAGAGACCCAGTACTTC
J: TRBJ1-5; D: TRBD1; length: 15; size: -; V: TRBV6-4; CDR3: CASSRDRDPYQPQHF; DNA: TGTGCCAGCAGCCGGGACAGGGATCCCTATCAGCCCCAGCATTTT
J: TRBJ1-2; D: -; length: 16; size: -; V: TRBV18; CDR3: CASSPSGQKSNYGYTF; DNA: TGTGCCAGCTCACCAAGTGGACAGAAATCTAACTATGGCTACACCTTC
J: TRBJ2-1; D: TRBD1; length: 19; size: -; V: TRBV28; CDR3: CASSLTQGAKEESYNEQFF; DNA: TGTGCCAGCAGTTTAACACAGGGGGCGAAGGAGGAGTCCTACAATGAGCAGTTCTTC
J: TRBJ2-2; D: -; length: 12; size: -; V: TRBV2; CDR3: CASRGNTGELFF; DNA: TGTGCCAGCAGGGGCAACACCGGGGAGCTGTTTTTT
J: TRBJ2-1; D: TRBD1; length: 19; size: once; V: TRBV7-9; CDR3: CASSLWTGIGISSYNEQFF; DNA: TGTGCCAGCAGCCTGTGGACAGGGATAGGGATAAGTTCCTACAATGAGCAGTTCTTC
J: TRBJ1-4; D: TRBD1; length: 15; size: -; V: TRBV28; CDR3: CASSRRTGPNEKLFF; DNA: TGTGCCAGCAGTCGACGGACAGGGCCTAATGAAAAACTGTTTTTT
J: TRBJ1-3; D: -; length: 13; size: -; V: TRBV6-5; CDR3: CASTRTEGNTIYF; DNA: TGTGCCAGCACCAGGACAGAGGGAAACACCATATATTTT
J: TRBJ1-5; D: TRBD1; length: 15; size: -; V: TRBV28; CDR3: CASTFAGTGNQPQHF; DNA: TGTGCCAGCACTTTTGCCGGGACAGGCAATCAGCCCCAGCATTTT
J: TRBJ2-5; D: TRBD2; length: 14; size: -; V: TRBV29-1; CDR3: CSAWTSGGGETQYF; DNA: TGCAGCGCCTGGACTAGCGGGGGGGGAGAGACCCAGTACTTC
J: TRBJ2-7; D: -; length: 13; size: -; V: TRBV28; CDR3: CASSLTAPYEQYF; DNA: TGTGCCAGCAGTTTAACAGCCCCTTACGAGCAGTACTTC
J: TRBJ1-2; D: -; length: 12; size: -; V: TRBV6-4; CDR3: CASSDPVNGYTF; DNA: TGTGCCAGCAGTGACCCTGTAAATGGCTACACCTTC
J: TRBJ1-5; D: TRBD1; length: 14; size: few; V: TRBV24-1; CDR3: CATSSGRGSQPQHF; DNA: TGTGCCACCAGTTCTGGCAGGGGGAGTCAGCCCCAGCATTTT
J: TRBJ2-2; D: TRBD2; length: 16; size: few; V: TRBV11-2; CDR3: CASSLLAGGNTGELFF; DNA: TGTGCCAGCAGCTTACTGGCGGGGGGGAACACCGGGGAGCTGTTTTTT
J: TRBJ2-3; D: TRBD2; length: 17; size: -; V: TRBV14; CDR3: CASSFRAGTIHTDTQYF; DNA: TGTGCCAGCAGCTTCCGGGCAGGGACTATCCACACAGATACGCAGTATTTT
J: TRBJ2-2; D: TRBD2; length: 17; size: -; V: TRBV7-9; CDR3: CASSPPSGRANTGELFF; DNA: TGTGCCAGCAGCCCCCCCAGCGGGAGGGCGAACACCGGGGAGCTGTTTTTT
J: TRBJ1-6; D: TRBD1; length: 13; size: few; V: TRBV5-4; CDR3: CASSMTGGSPLHF; DNA: TGTGCCAGCAGCATGACAGGGGGATCACCCCTCCACTTT
J: TRBJ2-1; D: TRBD2; length: 15; size: -; V: TRBV29-1; CDR3: CSVELGTSGRNEQFF; DNA: TGCAGCGTTGAGTTGGGGACTAGCGGGAGGAATGAGCAGTTCTTC